A selection of T cell receptor beta chains follows, all from one sample in a study of blood T cell repertoires in COVID-19. Assay: immunoSEQ multiplex PCR; the TCRdb copy retains only in-frame clones and omits some. This table has about 440,000 clones, about 91% appearing once. Sample: peripheral blood. The receptor source for this set is a woman aged 45-65 years with COVID-19, enrolled during active disease. CDR3s leave out the opening cysteine and the closing phenylalanine or tryptophan.

v_call	cdr3_length	cdr3_aa
TRBV4-1	13	ASSPRTGGGETQY
TRBV2	9	ASREGQVAT
TRBV4-1	14	ASSQYRKQGALEAF
TRBV29-1	11	SVGTDSYNEQF
TRBV11-2	15	ASSPYRSFTPNSPLH
TRBV5-1	14	ASSLASGGDGNTIY
TRBV19	15	ASSKAVTGGRDNEQF
TRBV15	13	ATSRDHSSGGTQH
TRBV21-1	12	ASYRDRGNYGYT
TRBV5-4	14	ASSPLTGSGANVLT
TRBV3-1/TRBV3-2	12	ASSEVGPGGEQF
TRBV1	14	TSSQERVLGTGELF
TRBV15	11	ATSRDLGQPQH
TRBV5-1	14	ASSLQLQGARTEAF
TRBV19	11	ASTRTEHTEAF
TRBV7-2	14	ASSPEEGGPYGELF
TRBV5-1	15	ASSRRLGTGNTGELF
TRBV7-9	12	ASSSSGGANVLT
TRBV9	16	ASSASSEGGRSYNEQF
TRBV2	9	ASIYSTEAF
TRBV27	12	ASSPTEINQPQH
TRBV30	13	AWSVGQGATGEQY
TRBV6-2/TRBV6-3	17	ASSPDTNTFRSGANVLT
TRBV27	12	ASSFQGTNYEQY
TRBV19	12	ASSKPGLNTEAF
TRBV6-1	12	ASSDRGLGETQY
TRBV19	12	ASSRATSSHEQY
TRBV10-3	12	AIRISSGRGGYT
TRBV7-6	13	ASSLVQGPIRGQF
TRBV7-3	13	ASSLTMSAYNEQF
TRBV7-2	11	ASSPQWNSPLH
TRBV4-1	14	ASSRQGTGQDEKLF
TRBV6-6	14	ASSYGSGGGMSPLH
TRBV19	10	ATRGIGDTQY
TRBV27	12	ASSFSDIAYEQY
TRBV6-4	13	ASSPTTGGTWGYT
TRBV12-3/TRBV12-4	10	ASSPVTDTQY